The 20 T cell receptor beta chains listed next were all sequenced from one sample in a study of shared clonotypes between healthy human individuals (dated by TCRdb to 2020 to 2021). The library was obtained by the immunoSEQ multiplex PCR assay. The clones in this table, taken by TCRdb from immuneACCESS, are in-frame only. Not every clone is retained; where verified, under half of the shortfall comes from an unresolved V gene, and the cause of the rest is unknown. The sample has millions of clones on record, 85% to 95% of them singletons. The ten largest clones add up to 0.39% of the sample. The sample comprised naive CD4+ T cells from PBMCs. In the paper's terms, the cell subset or site label means: CD45RA+ positively selected. Receptors were obtained from a young man in good health. Some clones in this sample may be carry-over from other donors' samples.

J is TRBJ2-7 and V is TRBV10-1; D not resolved. From germline, CDR1 is WNHNN and CDR2 SYGVQD (reference sequence). V was cut by 8 bases and J by 6 bases, with 11 bases left in between. The CDR3 is 11 residues long. The CDR3 protein is CASFPKTEQYF. CDR3 DNA sequence: TGCGCCAGCTTTCCTAAGACCGAGCAGTACTTC.

The J gene is TRBJ1-2, the V gene TRBV10-3, with TRBD1 as a possible D gene (6 bases). Trimming took off 3 bases at V and 2 bases at J, with 16 bases between the two ends. The CDR3 extends over 16 amino acids. Per the germline V gene, CDR1 is ENHRY and CDR2 is SYGVKD. DNA for the CDR3: TGTGCCATCAGTGATTACTCAAGGACAGACAACTATGGCTACACCTTC. It codes for CAISDYSRTDNYGYTF.

In regard to this clone: Compared with germline, one end of the junction differs, possibly owing to a read error. In DNA form, the CDR3 reads TGTGCCAGCAGCCTAGAAACAGGGCTCCACGAGCAGTACTTC. Translated: CASSLETGLHEQYF. The chain joins TRBV11-2 to TRBJ2-7, with a tentative D call TRBD1 (6 bases). The CDR3 spans 14 residues. In germline, CDR1 is SGHAT, CDR2 FQNNGV.

The chain combines TRBV28 with TRBJ2-1; the match to TRBD2 covers 10 bases. CDR1 MDHEN and CDR2 SYDVKM come from the germline V gene. J lost 10 bases, V lost 7 bases, and 13 bases had no gene match. This CDR3 has 15 residues. CDR3 amino acids: CASTNQREGLREQFF. The CDR3 DNA reads TGTGCCAGCACTAACCAGCGGGAGGGCCTTCGGGAGCAGTTCTTC.

As concerns this clone: Within the sample, other DNA sequences also encode this same CDR3. The V gene is TRBV5-1, the J gene TRBJ2-7; 10 bases fit TRBD1. CDR1 SGHRS and CDR2 YFSETQ come from the germline V gene. The J segment lost 2 bases and the V segment lost 4 bases, leaving 3 bases of the junction unmatched. This CDR3 is 14 amino acids long. Here the CDR3 DNA reads TGCGCCAGCAGCACGGGACAGGGGACCTACGAGCAGTACTTC. This gives the protein CASSTGQGTYEQYF.

The genes are TRBV6-5 and TRBJ1-2; D possibly corresponds to TRBD1 (5 bases). In germline, CDR1 is MNHEY, CDR2 SVGAGI. The CDR3 runs to 15 residues. The V end lost 2 bases, the J end lost 7 bases, and 17 bases lay between the germline ends. CDR3 nucleotides: TGTGCCAGCAGTTACGGCCCGGGGGGAAGGAGTGGCTACACCTTC. Translation: CASSYGPGGRSGYTF.

J is TRBJ1-4 and V is TRBV5-6, with D hard to call. The V gene lost 1 base and the J gene lost 2 bases, with 15 bases spanning the gap. The germline V gene has CDR1 SGHDT and CDR2 YYEEEE. The length of the CDR3 is 17 residues. The CDR3 region is CASSLLGREETNEKLFF. DNA for the CDR3: TGTGCCAGCAGCTTGTTGGGCCGGGAGGAGACTAATGAAAAACTGTTTTTT. The full variable domain, with the rest looked up from reference TRBV5-6 and TRBJ1-4, is DAGVTQSPTHLIKTRGQQVTLRCSPKSGHDTVSWYQQALGQGPQFIFQYYEEEERQRGNFPDRFSGHQFPNYSSELNVNALLLGDSALYLCASSLLGREETNEKLFFGSGTQLSVL.

The rearrangement uses TRBV2 and TRBJ1-1, with 9 positions matching TRBD1. This CDR3 has 17 amino acids. Germline V gene data show CDR1 as SNHLY and CDR2 as FYNNEI. V dropped 6 bases and J dropped 7; count of bases not matched to a gene: 18. DNA for the CDR3: TGTGCCAGCAGCCTAGGGGGAGGGACAGGGCGGTTAGTTGAAGCTTTCTTT. It yields the protein CASSLGGGTGRLVEAFF.

The V call is TRBV7-7, the J call TRBJ2-3, with 8 bases that match TRBD1. The V and J ends lost 4 bases and 11 bases, in that order; junction bases with no gene match: 11. Germline lookup yields CDR1 SSHAT and CDR2 FNYEAQ (reference sequence). There are 14 residues in the CDR3. CDR3 bases: TGTGCCAGCAGCTACCCCTGGCCACAGGGGGGGCAGTATTTT. Translating it yields CASSYPWPQGGQYF.

This rearrangement joins TRBV27 to TRBJ2-1, with TRBD1 matching 8 bases. Germline V gene lookup returns CDR1 MNHEY and CDR2 SMNVEV (reference sequence). The V segment lost 6 bases and the J segment 5 bases; nucleotides outside the gene matches: 9. CDR3 length: 15 amino acids. This chain's CDR3 is CASRRQGARDNEQFF. DNA for the CDR3: TGTGCCAGCAGACGGCAGGGGGCAAGAGACAATGAGCAGTTCTTC.

This chain joins TRBV28 and TRBJ2-5; D unclear. The CDR3 sequence is 12 residues long. The germline V gene has CDR1 MDHEN and CDR2 SYDVKM. V shed 3 bases and J shed 9 bases, with 11 bases lying between them. DNA of the CDR3: TGTGCCAGCAGTTTGACCGGAAAGGCCCAGTACTTC. This sequence encodes CASSLTGKAQYF.

V gene TRBV5-1 combines with J gene TRBJ1-3; 12 bases map to TRBD1. The CDR3 is made up of 18 amino acids. Unmatched junction bases numbered 10, after V lost 3 bases and J lost 3 bases. Germline loops: CDR1 SGHRS, CDR2 YFSETQ. CDR3 region: CASSSRTGTGGGGNTIYF. DNA of the CDR3: TGCGCCAGCAGCTCGAGGACCGGGACAGGGGGCGGTGGAAACACCATATATTTT. Combining the CDR3 with reference TRBV5-1 and TRBJ1-3 gives the whole variable domain KAGVTQTPRYLIKTRGQQVTLSCSPISGHRSVSWYQQTPGQGLQFLFEYFSETQRNKGNFPGRFSGRQFSNSRSEMNVSTLELGDSALYLCASSSRTGTGGGGNTIYFGEGSWLTVV.

V and J are TRBV25-1 and TRBJ1-4; 8 nucleotides agree with TRBD1. The CDR3 contains 14 residues. Trimming at V came to 6 bases and at J to 4 bases, leaving 4 bases not matched to a gene. CDR1 is MGHDK and CDR2 is SYGVNS in the germline V gene. This CDR3 is CASSRQGNNEKLFF. Here the CDR3 DNA reads TGTGCCAGCAGCCGACAGGGGAATAATGAAAAACTGTTTTTT.

The table lists this clone with a count of one. This chain uses TRBV7-2 with TRBJ2-3; the D call may be TRBD1 or TRBD2 (5 bases each). The germline gives CDR1 SGHTA, CDR2 FQGNSA. V was clipped by 1 base and J by 9 bases, with 8 bases between them. This CDR3 is 12 amino acids long. The CDR3 loop reads CASSLDRGTQYF. As DNA, the CDR3 is TGTGCCAGCAGCTTAGACCGGGGCACGCAGTATTTT.

V gene TRBV10-3 combines with J gene TRBJ1-2; TRBD1 is a possible D gene (5 bases). The CDR3 is 13 amino acids. Germline V gene sequence: CDR1 ENHRY, CDR2 SYGVKD. Trimming removed 10 bases from V and 0 bases from J, with 12 bases in between. CDR3 sequence (DNA): TGTGCCAGTGAACAGGCCGCTAACTATGGCTACACCTTC. It translates to CASEQAANYGYTF.

The genes are TRBV5-4 and TRBJ2-1; weak D call: TRBD2 (5 bases). The CDR3 has 17 residues. Germline CDR1 is SGHNT and CDR2 is YYREEE (reference sequence). V lost 0 bases to trimming and J lost 7 bases, with 20 bases between them. The CDR3 loop reads CASSLDPAATTRNEQFF. The CDR3 nucleotides read TGTGCCAGCAGCTTGGATCCGGCGGCGACTACCCGGAATGAGCAGTTCTTC.

This clone was recorded once. The sample contains more than one DNA sequence encoding this CDR3. The chain is built from TRBV5-1 and TRBJ2-6; no clear D. Trimming took off 2 bases at V and 0 bases at J, with 6 bases between the two ends. The CDR3 runs to 15 residues. In germline, CDR1 is SGHRS, CDR2 YFSETQ. This CDR3 is CASSFGNSGANVLTF. CDR3 nucleotide sequence: TGCGCCAGCAGCTTTGGAAACTCTGGGGCCAACGTCCTGACTTTC.

The V call is TRBV19, the J call TRBJ1-5; perhaps TRBD1 as D (5 bases). Trimming took off 5 bases at V and 0 bases at J, with 14 bases between the two ends. CDR1 and CDR2 (germline): LNHDA, SQIVND (reference sequence). CDR3 length: 16 residues. The CDR3 DNA is TGTGCCAGTAGTGGTCTCGGAGGGGCTAGCAATCAGCCCCAGCATTTT. This sequence encodes CASSGLGGASNQPQHF.

This chain uses TRBV11-3 with TRBJ1-1; no firm D call. The ends were cut back, 5 bases at V and 2 bases at J, with 9 bases in the middle. This CDR3 comprises 13 residues. CDR1 SGHNT and CDR2 YENEEA come from the germline V gene. In DNA form, the CDR3 reads TGTGCCAGCAGCGACGAGGGCAACACTGAAGCTTTCTTT. Translated: CASSDEGNTEAFF.

The rearrangement joins TRBV7-3 to TRBJ1-2; the D gene is possibly TRBD1 (6 bases). The CDR3 length is 14 residues. Germline V gene data show CDR1 as SGHTA and CDR2 as FQGTGA. The V end was cut by 4 bases, the J end by 4 bases, with 13 bases between. The CDR3 DNA reads as TGTGCCAGCAGCTCCTGGACAGCAGTCTATGGCTACACCTTC. It yields the protein CASSSWTAVYGYTF.